This T cell receptor beta chain was identified in a study of cytomegalovirus exposure and HLA in healthy donors. Turning to the study itself: From some 190 million T cells, an earlier analysis saw approximately 110 million unique TCR beta sequences. About 80 million unique TCRs from HLA-typed donors were held in an early data release. Study-wide findings and caveats: The study designated about 160 TCR beta chains cytomegalovirus-associated.

Remarks on this clone: The antigen is unknown.

PCR involved 60 Vbeta and 13 Jbeta primers. Clones were read by immunoSEQ multiplex PCR, and TCRdb kept only the in-frame ones, dropping some. The data show 120,000 to 150,000 clones, more than 60% seen once. The CDR3 runs to 14 residues. V was shortened by 7 bases and J by 6 bases, with 16 bases between the two germline ends. The V gene's germline CDR1 is SGHAT and CDR2 FQNNGV. The sample taken for sequencing was PBMCs. This clonotype originated in a female donor in good health and CMV-seronegative. V gene TRBV11-2 combines with J gene TRBJ2-1, with D possibly TRBD2 on 5 matching bases. The CDR3 bases are TGTGCCAGCAACCTAGCAATGGAAAGCAATGAGCAGTTCTTC. Translation gives CASNLAMESNEQFF.